Listed below are T cell receptor beta chains from one sample, sequenced in a study of blood T cell repertoires in COVID-19. This table comes from immunoSEQ multiplex PCR, and its TCRdb copy is limited to in-frame clones, with some not included. The sample consists of roughly 220,000 clones, approximately 86% of them appearing once. Material for sequencing was peripheral blood. These TCRs come from a woman between 45 and 60 years old with COVID-19, enrolled during active disease. CDR3s include the opening cysteine and the closing phenylalanine or tryptophan. The order of the fields is CDR3 length, V gene, clone size, D gene, J gene, CDR3 protein, CDR3 DNA. A D gene is named only where the DNA matches it firmly. Not every row has a clone size; where given, it reads once, few, many or a size class.

cdr3_length: 18; v_call: TRBV4-3; clone_size: -; d_call: -; j_call: TRBJ1-6; cdr3_aa: CARVRSGSLSSYNSPLHF; cdr3_nt: TGCGCCAGAGTTCGGAGCGGAAGCCTTAGCTCCTATAATTCACCCCTCCACTTT
cdr3_length: 15; v_call: TRBV11-2; clone_size: -; d_call: -; j_call: TRBJ2-2; cdr3_aa: CASILNREYGGELFF; cdr3_nt: TGTGCCAGCATCCTTAACAGGGAGTACGGCGGGGAGCTGTTTTTT
cdr3_length: 11; v_call: TRBV28; clone_size: -; d_call: -; j_call: TRBJ1-2; cdr3_aa: CASSFRGGYTF; cdr3_nt: TGTGCCAGCAGTTTTAGGGGGGGCTACACCTTC
cdr3_length: 17; v_call: TRBV5-4; clone_size: -; d_call: -; j_call: TRBJ1-4; cdr3_aa: CASSLSRAGATNEKLFF; cdr3_nt: TGTGCCAGCAGCTTGTCTAGGGCAGGGGCAACTAATGAAAAACTGTTTTTT
cdr3_length: 16; v_call: TRBV28; clone_size: -; d_call: -; j_call: TRBJ2-2; cdr3_aa: CASRTSGWSVTGELFF; cdr3_nt: TGTGCCAGCCGTACCTCAGGGTGGTCTGTCACCGGGGAGCTGTTTTTT
cdr3_length: 16; v_call: TRBV27; clone_size: -; d_call: -; j_call: TRBJ1-5; cdr3_aa: CASSKQGLNSNQPQHF; cdr3_nt: TGTGCCAGCAGCAAACAGGGTCTAAATAGCAATCAGCCCCAGCATTTT
cdr3_length: 15; v_call: TRBV4-1; clone_size: once; d_call: -; j_call: TRBJ2-3; cdr3_aa: CASSQETRPTGTQYF; cdr3_nt: TGCGCCAGCAGCCAAGAAACGAGACCCACAGGGACGCAGTATTTT
cdr3_length: 15; v_call: TRBV10-3; clone_size: -; d_call: TRBD1; j_call: TRBJ1-4; cdr3_aa: CAISEGDRGNEKLFF; cdr3_nt: TGTGCCATCAGTGAAGGCGACAGGGGGAATGAAAAACTGTTTTTT
cdr3_length: 12; v_call: TRBV28; clone_size: -; d_call: -; j_call: TRBJ1-2; cdr3_aa: CASSSDLYGYTF; cdr3_nt: TGTGCCAGCAGTTCAGATTTATATGGCTACACCTTC
cdr3_length: 12; v_call: TRBV30; clone_size: few; d_call: -; j_call: TRBJ1-5; cdr3_aa: CAWNSYNQPQHF; cdr3_nt: TGTGCCTGGAACAGTTACAATCAGCCCCAGCATTTT
cdr3_length: 14; v_call: TRBV2; clone_size: -; d_call: TRBD2; j_call: TRBJ2-2; cdr3_aa: CASTLGTSGGELFF; cdr3_nt: TGTGCCAGCACTTTAGGGACTAGCGGGGGGGAGCTGTTTTTT
cdr3_length: 17; v_call: TRBV19; clone_size: once; d_call: -; j_call: TRBJ2-7; cdr3_aa: CASSIGTPSLTAYEQYF; cdr3_nt: TGTGCCAGTAGTATTGGGACACCCTCCCTAACCGCGTACGAGCAGTACTTC
cdr3_length: 12; v_call: TRBV5-1; clone_size: -; d_call: -; j_call: TRBJ1-1; cdr3_aa: CASSYGSAEAFF; cdr3_nt: TGCGCCAGCAGCTACGGGAGCGCTGAAGCTTTCTTT
cdr3_length: 17; v_call: TRBV11-3; clone_size: -; d_call: -; j_call: TRBJ2-3; cdr3_aa: CASSLAVRSSSTDTQYF; cdr3_nt: TGTGCCAGCAGCTTAGCTGTCAGATCGTCTAGCACAGATACGCAGTATTTT
cdr3_length: 15; v_call: TRBV4-1; clone_size: -; d_call: TRBD1; j_call: TRBJ2-5; cdr3_aa: CASSHTPGQPSTQYF; cdr3_nt: TGCGCCAGCAGCCACACACCGGGACAGCCGTCGACCCAGTACTTC
cdr3_length: 14; v_call: TRBV5-1; clone_size: few; d_call: -; j_call: TRBJ1-6; cdr3_aa: CASSSALDNSPLHF; cdr3_nt: TGCGCCAGCAGCAGTGCACTGGATAATTCACCCCTCCACTTT
cdr3_length: 18; v_call: TRBV6-2/TRBV6-3; clone_size: -; d_call: TRBD2; j_call: TRBJ2-1; cdr3_aa: CASSYSSGVGGGAYEQFF; cdr3_nt: TGTGCCAGCAGTTACTCGTCCGGCGTCGGCGGGGGGGCCTATGAGCAGTTCTTC
cdr3_length: 17; v_call: TRBV19; clone_size: -; d_call: TRBD1; j_call: TRBJ2-2; cdr3_aa: CATPDETGGANTGELFF; cdr3_nt: TGTGCCACGCCGGATGAAACAGGGGGCGCTAACACCGGGGAGCTGTTTTTT
cdr3_length: 15; v_call: TRBV19; clone_size: -; d_call: TRBD1; j_call: TRBJ1-2; cdr3_aa: CASNSRDRGHYGYTF; cdr3_nt: TGTGCCAGTAACAGTCGGGACAGGGGGCACTATGGCTACACCTTC
cdr3_length: 15; v_call: TRBV5-1; clone_size: -; d_call: -; j_call: TRBJ2-2; cdr3_aa: CASSRTTSSTGELFF; cdr3_nt: TGCGCCAGCAGCCGAACCACTAGCAGCACCGGGGAGCTGTTTTTT
cdr3_length: 16; v_call: TRBV5-1; clone_size: -; d_call: -; j_call: TRBJ1-2; cdr3_aa: CASSLALRGENYGYTF; cdr3_nt: TGCGCCAGCAGCTTGGCTCTCCGGGGGGAGAACTATGGCTACACCTTC
cdr3_length: 12; v_call: TRBV30; clone_size: -; d_call: -; j_call: TRBJ2-1; cdr3_aa: CAWSVRGGEQFF; cdr3_nt: TGTGCCTGGAGTGTACGAGGAGGTGAGCAGTTCTTC
cdr3_length: 16; v_call: TRBV6-2/TRBV6-3; clone_size: -; d_call: TRBD2; j_call: TRBJ2-3; cdr3_aa: CASSLPGLAVSDTQYF; cdr3_nt: TGTGCCAGCAGCCTCCCGGGACTAGCGGTGTCCGATACGCAGTATTTT
cdr3_length: 13; v_call: TRBV30; clone_size: -; d_call: -; j_call: TRBJ1-3; cdr3_aa: CAWSRSSGNTIYF; cdr3_nt: TGTGCCTGGAGTCGGTCCTCTGGAAACACCATATATTTT
cdr3_length: 15; v_call: TRBV27; clone_size: -; d_call: -; j_call: TRBJ1-5; cdr3_aa: CASSSATVSNQPQHF; cdr3_nt: TGTGCCAGCAGTTCGGCGACAGTTAGCAATCAGCCCCAGCATTTT